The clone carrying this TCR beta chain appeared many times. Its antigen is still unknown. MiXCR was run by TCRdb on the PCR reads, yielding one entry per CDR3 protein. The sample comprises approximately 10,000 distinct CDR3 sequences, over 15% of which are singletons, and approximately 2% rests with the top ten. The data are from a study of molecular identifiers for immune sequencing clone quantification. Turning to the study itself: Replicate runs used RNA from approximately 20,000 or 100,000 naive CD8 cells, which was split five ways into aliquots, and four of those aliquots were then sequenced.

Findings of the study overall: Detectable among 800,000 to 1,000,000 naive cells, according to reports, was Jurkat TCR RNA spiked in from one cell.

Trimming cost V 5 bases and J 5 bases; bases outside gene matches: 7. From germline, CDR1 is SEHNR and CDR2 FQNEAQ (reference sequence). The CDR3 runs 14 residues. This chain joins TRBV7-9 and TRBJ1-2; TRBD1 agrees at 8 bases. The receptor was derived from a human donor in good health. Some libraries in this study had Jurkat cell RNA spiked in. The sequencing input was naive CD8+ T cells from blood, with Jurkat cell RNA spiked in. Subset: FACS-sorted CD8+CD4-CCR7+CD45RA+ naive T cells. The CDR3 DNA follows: TGTGCCAGCAGCCTCTCAGGGGGCGCTTATGGCTACACCTTC. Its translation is CASSLSGGAYGYTF.